A selection of T cell receptor beta chains follows, all from one sample in a study of control samples from healthy donors and cancer patients. Repertoires were generated with immunoSEQ multiplex PCR, while TCRdb's copy carries only in-frame clones and drops some. The table lists roughly 120,000 clones, approximately 94% of them singletons. The sequenced sample was blood. The receptors were gathered from a man between 25 and 39 years old in good health. The CDR3 runs from the conserved cysteine through the conserved F or W. The D gene is left open where the match is weak. Clone size is given for some rows only: seen once, a few or many times, or a class if the clone is expanded.

v_call	d_call	j_call	clone_size	cdr3_nt	cdr3_aa
TRBV7-9	TRBD2	TRBJ2-3	-	TGTGCCAGCAGCTTTTTAGCGGGGGGGGGCACAGATACGCAGTATTTT	CASSFLAGGGTDTQYF
TRBV28	TRBD1	TRBJ2-7	-	TGTGCCAGCAGTTTGGGACAGGGCACCCCTTGGGAGCAGTACTTC	CASSLGQGTPWEQYF
TRBV2	TRBD1	TRBJ2-2	-	TGTGCCAGCAGGGGACAGGGAACCGGGGAGCTGTTTTTT	CASRGQGTGELFF
TRBV10-1	-	TRBJ1-5	-	TGCGCCAGCAGTGAGAATTCGGGTCAGCCCCAGCATTTT	CASSENSGQPQHF
TRBV30	-	TRBJ1-1	few	TGTGCCTGGAAACATCCATCTAGGCTTGAAGCTTTCTTT	CAWKHPSRLEAFF
TRBV19	-	TRBJ2-4	-	TGTGCCAGTAGTATCGTCTTTGGGGGCCTAGCCAAAAACATTCAGTACTTC	CASSIVFGGLAKNIQYF
TRBV5-5	-	TRBJ2-2	-	TGTGCCAGCAGCTTGTGGAGGAGGGGCCGAAACGGGGAGCTGTTTTTT	CASSLWRRGRNGELFF
TRBV9	TRBD2	TRBJ2-5	-	TGTGCCAGCAGCGTAGGAGCGGGGGGGGAAACCCAGTACTTC	CASSVGAGGETQYF
TRBV30	-	TRBJ2-2	-	TGTGCCTGTCCGGAAGGGGGTTACACCGGGGAGCTGTTTTTT	CACPEGGYTGELFF
TRBV6-4	-	TRBJ2-1	-	TGTGCCAGCAATACCGAATTTACTACAGGGAAATGGTACAATGAGCAGTTCTTC	CASNTEFTTGKWYNEQFF
TRBV18	TRBD1	TRBJ1-6	-	TGTGCCAGCTCACAAGACAGGGGCCGGGGTTCACCCCTCCACTTT	CASSQDRGRGSPLHF
TRBV6-2/TRBV6-3	-	TRBJ2-7	-	TGTGCCAGCAGTTACTCGAGGGGGGTGACCTACGAGCAGTACTTC	CASSYSRGVTYEQYF
TRBV5-6	-	TRBJ2-6	-	TGTGCCAGCAGCGTACGGGGGCGGGGGGGGGCCAACGTCCTGACTTTC	CASSVRGRGGANVLTF
TRBV24-1	-	TRBJ2-2	-	TGTGCCACCAGTGCGGGGTACACCGGGGAGCTGTTTTTT	CATSAGYTGELFF
TRBV27	TRBD2	TRBJ2-2	-	TGTGCCAGCAGTCGGGCTAGCGGGGGGATCGGGGAGCTGTTTTTT	CASSRASGGIGELFF
TRBV5-8	TRBD2	TRBJ2-5	-	TGTGCCAGCAGCTTGGAGCTAGCGGGGGTAGAGACCCAGTACTTC	CASSLELAGVETQYF
TRBV5-4	TRBD2	TRBJ2-4	-	TGTGCCAGCAGCTCCGGACTAGCGACAAACATTCAGTACTTC	CASSSGLATNIQYF
TRBV5-1	TRBD1	TRBJ1-1	-	TGCGCCAGCAGCTACCTAGGACAGGCGAACACTGAAGCTTTCTTT	CASSYLGQANTEAFF
TRBV29-1	-	TRBJ1-2	-	TGCAGCGTCGACCGTACGGGACCTTTGGGCTACACCTTC	CSVDRTGPLGYTF
TRBV6-6	-	TRBJ2-6	-	TGTGCCAGCAGTTACTTGGAGGCCAACGTCCTGACTTTC	CASSYLEANVLTF
TRBV4-1	-	TRBJ1-5	-	TGCGCCAGCAGCCGAATTGCTGGGAGCAATCAGCCCCAGCATTTT	CASSRIAGSNQPQHF
TRBV28	TRBD1	TRBJ2-7	-	TGTGCCAGCAGCCACACCCTCTTCGGGACAGGGGGAGGCTACGAGCAGTACTTC	CASSHTLFGTGGGYEQYF